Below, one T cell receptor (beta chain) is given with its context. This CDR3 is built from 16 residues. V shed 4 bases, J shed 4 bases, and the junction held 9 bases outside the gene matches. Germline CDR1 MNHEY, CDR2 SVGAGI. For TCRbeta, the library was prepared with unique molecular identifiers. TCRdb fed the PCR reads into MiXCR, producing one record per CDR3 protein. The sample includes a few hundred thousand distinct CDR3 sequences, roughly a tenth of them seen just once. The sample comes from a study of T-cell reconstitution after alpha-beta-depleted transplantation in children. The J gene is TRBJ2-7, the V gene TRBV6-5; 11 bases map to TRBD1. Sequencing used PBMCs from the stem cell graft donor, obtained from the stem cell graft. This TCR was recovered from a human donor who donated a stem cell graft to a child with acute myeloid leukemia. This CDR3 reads CASSLGQGASSYEQYF. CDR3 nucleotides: TGTGCCAGCAGTTTAGGACAGGGGGCGTCTTCGTACGAGCAGTACTTC.